The sequence of this T cell receptor beta chain was determined in a study of vaccination and CD4 T cells after COVID-19. The treatment here: roughly nine-day PBMC culture with coronavirus spike peptide pools or control peptides (ViraFEST assay). The authors swapped half the medium for fresh IL-2 medium on days 3 and 7. Study-wide findings and caveats: Median SARS-CoV-2-reactive clonotype numbers rose nonsignificantly, 21 to 38.

This clonotype was recorded a few times. Its target is unknown. CD4+ T cells that had been cultured provided DNA sequenced with the Oncomine TCR Beta short-read assay. Genomic DNA extraction was carried out from cultured CD4+ T cells. TCRdb reprocessed the PCR reads via MiXCR and lists one record per CDR3 protein. The table records over 10,000 distinct CDR3 sequences, roughly 61% of them present only once. The length of the CDR3 is 15 residues. V lost 8 bases to trimming and J lost 2 bases, with 18 bases between them. Germline assignment: CDR1 MNHEY and CDR2 SVGEGT. This receptor was identified in a human donor who had recovered from COVID-19. The specimen was CD4+ T cells from blood, cultured in vitro. The chain combines TRBV6-2 or TRBV6-3 with TRBJ1-2; D not certain. This CDR3 reads CASLRSALGNYGYTF. Written as DNA, the CDR3 is TGTGCCAGCCTGAGGTCGGCTTTAGGGAACTATGGCTACACCTTC.